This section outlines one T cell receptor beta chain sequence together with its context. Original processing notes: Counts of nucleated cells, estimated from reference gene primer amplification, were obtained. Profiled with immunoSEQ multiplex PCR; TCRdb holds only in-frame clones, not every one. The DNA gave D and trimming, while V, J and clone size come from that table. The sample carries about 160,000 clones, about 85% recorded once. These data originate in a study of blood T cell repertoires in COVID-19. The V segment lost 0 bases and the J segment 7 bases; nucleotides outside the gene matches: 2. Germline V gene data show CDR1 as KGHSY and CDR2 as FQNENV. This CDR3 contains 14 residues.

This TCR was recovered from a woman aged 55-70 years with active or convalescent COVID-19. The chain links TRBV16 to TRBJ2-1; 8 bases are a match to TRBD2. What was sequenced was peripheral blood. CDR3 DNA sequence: TGTGCCAGCAGCCAATCGGGGACTAGTAATGAGCAGTTCTTC. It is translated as CASSQSGTSNEQFF.